The present T cell receptor (beta chain) was sequenced within a study of shared clonotypes between healthy human individuals. Each subset's genomic DNA was split evenly across several immunoSEQ plates. Measured with immunoSEQ multiplex PCR; TCRdb has only the in-frame clones, and not every one. This table has around 580,000 clones, 95% to 98% appearing once. In the case of this clone: This same CDR3 is encoded by further DNA sequences in the sample.

V dropped 7 bases and J dropped 2 bases, with 12 bases sitting between them. CDR1 and CDR2 (germline): SGDLS, YYNGEE. There are 13 residues in the CDR3. CD8 cells regarded as naive lacked CD45RO, were positively chosen for CCR7, and omitted terminally differentiated effector memory CD45RA+ cells. The chain employs TRBV9 and TRBJ2-5; TRBD1 or TRBD2 may be the D gene (6 bases each). The sequence derives from a young man in good health. Sequencing input: naive CD8+ T cells sorted from blood. As DNA, the CDR3 is TGTGCCAGCGGCGGAGGGGGTCAAGAGACCCAGTACTTC. Translation gives CASGGGGQETQYF.